The 27 T cell receptor beta chains presented below share a single source sample, sequenced in a study of T cells after yellow fever vaccination. TCRdb re-called the 5' RACE reads through MiXCR, storing one row per CDR3 protein. The profile shows 450,000 to 650,000 distinct CDR3 sequences, approximately 12% of them singletons. Sequences were derived from PBMCs, sampled on the day of the yellow fever booster vaccination. Source of these receptors: a man aged 25-45 years who received the YFV17D yellow fever vaccine.

In its sample, this clonotype was seen a few times. The chain uses TRBV6-2 or TRBV6-3 and TRBJ2-7; 7 nucleotides line up with TRBD1. The trim removed 2 bases at V and 7 bases at J, leaving 11 bases unmatched. The CDR3 is 15 residues long. Germline CDR1 MNHEY, CDR2 SVGEGT. This chain's CDR3 is CASSYPGQGDDEQYF. CDR3 nucleotides: TGTGCCAGCAGTTACCCGGGCCAGGGGGACGATGAGCAGTACTTC.

CDR3 sequence reads: CASSPGTTPYNEQFF. The CDR3 DNA is TGTGCCAGCAGTCCTGGGACAACACCCTACAATGAGCAGTTCTTC. This sequence joins TRBV25-1 and TRBJ2-1; D might be TRBD1 (6 bases). V was cut by 5 bases and J by 2 bases, with 13 bases left in between. This CDR3 spans 15 amino acids. CDR1 is MGHDK, CDR2 SYGVNS, per germline.

This sequence joins TRBV6-1 and TRBJ2-2; 8 bases match TRBD2. Unmatched junction bases numbered 8, after V lost 4 bases and J lost 1 base. Germline-derived CDR1 and CDR2 are MNHNS and SASEGT. CDR3 length: 17 residues. The CDR3 here is CASSVTSGGGNTGELFF. In nucleotides, the CDR3 is TGTGCCAGCAGTGTAACTAGCGGAGGGGGGAACACCGGGGAGCTGTTTTTT.

This clonotype was observed a handful of times. The chain uses TRBV7-2 and TRBJ2-3; 8 bases map to TRBD2. This CDR3 region has 14 residues. Germline values: CDR1 SGHTA, CDR2 FQGNSA. The V gene end was trimmed by 6 bases and the J gene end by 10 bases; junction bases not matched to a gene: 12. This CDR3 is CASSTTGGPIAQYF. DNA of the CDR3: TGTGCCAGCAGTACGACGGGAGGGCCTATTGCGCAGTATTTT.

V usage is TRBV7-2 and J usage is TRBJ2-7; D call uncertain. Between the trimmed V and J ends, which lost 1 base and 7 bases, there was a span of 11 bases. The CDR3 spans 13 residues. Germline values: CDR1 SGHTA, CDR2 FQGNSA. The CDR3 nucleotides read TGTGCCAGCAGCTTAGGTGGCCCTAGGGAGCAGTACTTC. Translating it yields CASSLGGPREQYF.

The chain uses TRBV5-4 and TRBJ1-1; D unresolved. Deletions cut 4 bases from V and 1 base from J, with 11 bases between. The germline gives CDR1 SGHNT, CDR2 YYREEE (reference sequence). The CDR3 extends over 14 amino acids. The CDR3 region is CASSGNRQNTEAFF. The CDR3 DNA reads as TGTGCCAGCAGCGGAAATAGACAGAACACTGAAGCTTTCTTT. Drawing the rest from reference TRBV5-4 and TRBJ1-1, the complete variable domain is ETGVTQSPTHLIKTRGQQVTLRCSSQSGHNTVSWYQQALGQGPQFIFQYYREEENGRGNFPPRFSGLQFPNYSSELNVNALELDDSALYLCASSGNRQNTEAFFGQGTRLTVV.

The V call is TRBV12-3 or TRBV12-4, the J call TRBJ2-1; 15 bases agree with TRBD2. The CDR3 has 16 amino acids. With V trimmed by 7 bases and J by 8 bases, 9 bases remained unmatched. The CDR3 spells CASTVGLAGGGHEQFF. The DNA of the CDR3 is TGTGCCAGCACAGTGGGACTAGCGGGAGGTGGCCATGAGCAGTTCTTC.

This clonotype has just a few counts. This chain links TRBV3-1 with TRBJ1-2; no reliable D call. Germline V gives CDR1 LGHDT, CDR2 YNNKEL (reference sequence). Trimming took off 4 bases at V and 6 bases at J, with 12 bases between the two ends. The CDR3 contains 13 residues. DNA of the CDR3: TGTGCCAGCAGCCCGCACCAGCAAAATGGCTACACCTTC. It translates to CASSPHQQNGYTF.

The rearrangement uses TRBV5-1 and TRBJ2-1; 7 nucleotides align to TRBD2. This CDR3 has 15 amino acids. J gave up 4 bases and V 1 base, and 5 bases lay outside the gene matches. Germline-derived CDR1 and CDR2 are SGHRS and YFSETQ. CDR3 nucleotides: TGCGCCAGCAGCTTGCCGGCTAGCGGTTACAATGAGCAGTTCTTC. It is translated as CASSLPASGYNEQFF.

This clonotype was seen a few times. The gene calls are TRBV20-1 and TRBJ2-2, with D perhaps TRBD1 (6 bases). CDR3 length: 13 amino acids. Per germline, CDR1 DFQATT and CDR2 SNEGSKA (reference sequence). V was trimmed by 1 base and J by 6 bases, leaving 9 bases between them. CDR3 in amino acids: CSARVQGSGELFF. CDR3 DNA: TGCAGTGCTAGAGTACAGGGTTCCGGGGAGCTGTTTTTT.

This clonotype was seen a few times. The chain is built from TRBV11-2 and TRBJ2-3; TRBD1 or TRBD2 may be the D gene (6 bases each). Between the trimmed V and J ends, which lost 2 bases and 3 bases, there was a span of 12 bases. From germline, CDR1 is SGHAT and CDR2 FQNNGV. This CDR3 region has 15 residues. The CDR3 nucleotides are TGTGCCAGCAGCTTAACCAAGGGGGGAACAGATACGCAGTATTTT. Its translation is CASSLTKGGTDTQYF.

The chain couples TRBV5-1 to TRBJ2-7; TRBD1 is a possible D gene (5 bases). Germline V CDR1 and CDR2: SGHRS, YFSETQ. The CDR3 is 16 residues long. Trimming took 0 bases from V and 3 from J, leaving 16 bases between them. For the CDR3, the DNA is TGCGCCAGCAGCTTGGAAGGCAGGGCATTGGTCTACGAGCAGTACTTC. This gives the protein CASSLEGRALVYEQYF.

The V call is TRBV3-1, the J call TRBJ2-2, with 8 bases identical to TRBD2. V was pared by 4 bases and J by 6 bases, with 10 bases of the junction left unmatched. Germline CDR1 and CDR2: LGHDT and YNNKEL (reference sequence). The CDR3 contains 16 residues. DNA of the CDR3: TGTGCCAGCAGCCGCCCAGCGGGAGTAGGGGCCGGGGAGCTGTTTTTT. Translation gives CASSRPAGVGAGELFF.

This clonotype was detected ten times or more. This chain uses TRBV5-1 with TRBJ2-7; the D gene could be TRBD1 or TRBD2 (5 bases each). The germline gives CDR1 SGHRS, CDR2 YFSETQ. CDR3 length: 13 residues. Trimming cost V 0 bases and J 3 bases, with 7 bases left between them. The CDR3 DNA is TGCGCCAGCAGCTTGGGGGACGGCTACGAGCAGTACTTC. Protein: CASSLGDGYEQYF.

This chain connects TRBV4-3 to TRBJ2-5; D not certain. CDR3 size: 12 residues. CDR1 and CDR2 (germline): LGHNA, YSLEER. With 4 bases removed from V and 6 bases from J, the gap between germline ends came to 9 bases. The CDR3 is CASSPSGKTQYF. The CDR3 coding sequence is TGCGCCAGCAGCCCTTCTGGAAAGACCCAGTACTTC.

This clonotype was detected a few times. The chain joins TRBV7-6 to TRBJ2-7; TRBD2 agrees at 10 bases. The CDR3 extends over 15 amino acids. Germline-derived CDR1 and CDR2 are SGHVS and FNYEAQ. Trimming removed 5 bases from V and 3 bases from J; junction bases left unmatched: 7. CDR3: CASSPSGTSDYEQYF. Here the CDR3 DNA reads TGTGCCAGCAGCCCATCCGGGACTAGCGACTACGAGCAGTACTTC.

The chain combines TRBV29-1 with TRBJ2-5; D call uncertain. V was clipped by 3 bases and J by 1 base, with 9 bases between them. CDR3 size: 13 residues. Germline assignment: CDR1 SQVTM and CDR2 ANQGSEA. DNA of the CDR3: TGCAGCGTTGATGGGCAGATCCAAGAGACCCAGTACTTC. The encoded protein is CSVDGQIQETQYF.

This clonotype has a handful of counts. V gene TRBV18 combines with J gene TRBJ2-1; TRBD1 matches 7 bases. The CDR3 has 17 residues. J lost 5 bases, V lost 0 bases, and 10 bases had no gene match. Germline values: CDR1 KGHSH, CDR2 LQKENI. This CDR3 is CASSPPGQGVRNNEQFF. The CDR3 coding sequence is TGTGCCAGCTCACCACCGGGGCAGGGGGTACGGAACAATGAGCAGTTCTTC.

The genes are TRBV28 and TRBJ1-3, with D unclear. The CDR3 spans 14 residues. The V gene's germline CDR1 is MDHEN and CDR2 SYDVKM. Deletions cut 3 bases from V and 0 bases from J, with 6 bases between. CDR3: CASSFSGSGNTIYF. The CDR3 region has the DNA TGTGCCAGCAGTTTCTCGGGCTCTGGAAACACCATATATTTT.

This chain's CDR3 is CASSGRTGKIYGYTF. The DNA of the CDR3 is TGTGCCAGCAGCGGACGGACAGGGAAGATCTATGGCTACACCTTC. V gene TRBV9 combines with J gene TRBJ1-2; 8 nucleotides align to TRBD1. Per germline, CDR1 SGDLS and CDR2 YYNGEE. The CDR3 extends over 15 amino acids. V lost 3 bases to trimming and J lost 4 bases; unmatched junction nucleotides: 8.

This chain joins TRBV28 and TRBJ2-1, with no clear D. Trimming took off 2 bases at V and 8 bases at J, with 10 bases between the two ends. Germline V CDR1 and CDR2: MDHEN, SYDVKM. This CDR3 is 13 amino acids long. CDR3 loop: CASSLSPKYEQFF. CDR3 DNA: TGTGCCAGCAGTTTAAGTCCAAAGTATGAGCAGTTCTTC.

This clonotype was detected only a few times. The V and J genes are TRBV7-2 and TRBJ2-5; 7 nucleotides agree with TRBD1. The CDR3 has 14 amino acids. The V segment lost 2 bases and the J segment 5 bases; nucleotides outside the gene matches: 5. Germline CDR1 is SGHTA and CDR2 is FQGNSA. CDR3 amino acids: CASSLMRGGETQYF. In DNA form, the CDR3 reads TGTGCCAGCAGCTTAATGAGAGGGGGCGAGACCCAGTACTTC.

As concerns this clonotype: It is likely a read error, because the conserved phenylalanine at the end of the CDR3 is missing. This sequence joins TRBV28 and TRBJ2-3, with 7 bases aligning to TRBD2. The CDR3 contains 12 residues. Trimming cost V 6 bases and J 8 bases; bases outside gene matches: 5. Germline CDR1 is MDHEN and CDR2 is SYDVKM. CDR3 nucleotides: TGTGCCAGCAGGGGAGGGCCGTCTACGCAGTATTCT. This sequence encodes CASRGGPSTQYS.

This clonotype was seen more than once but under ten times. This rearrangement joins TRBV7-3 to TRBJ2-7; maybe TRBD2 (6 bases). The V end was cut by 2 bases, the J end by 5 bases, with 13 bases between. In germline, CDR1 is SGHTA, CDR2 FQGTGA. The CDR3 loop spans 14 amino acids. The CDR3 DNA follows: TGTGCCAGCAGCTTAGCCGGGAGTGTCCACGAGCAGTACTTC. This codes for CASSLAGSVHEQYF.

The chain uses TRBV12-3 or TRBV12-4 and TRBJ2-5; TRBD2 aligns across 14 bases. The CDR3 extends over 15 amino acids. V gave up 6 bases and J gave up 7 bases; unmatched junction bases: 7. CDR3 bases: TGTGCCAGCAGCCAGTTAGGGACTAGCGGGAGGACCCAGTACTTC. Amino acid sequence: CASSQLGTSGRTQYF.

The chain is built from TRBV6-5 and TRBJ2-2, with 10 bases that match TRBD2. Looked up from germline, CDR1 is MNHEY and CDR2 is SVGAGI. V was pared by 4 bases and J by 6 bases, with 8 bases of the junction left unmatched. CDR3 length: 16 residues. The CDR3 reads CASSSPGAGGPGELFF. The CDR3 coding sequence is TGTGCCAGCAGTTCCCCGGGAGCGGGAGGGCCCGGGGAGCTGTTTTTT.

This clonotype turned up a few times. This chain connects TRBV12-3 or TRBV12-4 to TRBJ2-1, with D perhaps TRBD2 (6 bases). The CDR3 spans 15 residues. V was clipped by 4 bases and J by 0 bases, with 10 bases between them. The CDR3 nucleotides are TGTGCCAGCAGTTCGTGGGGGGACTCCTACAATGAGCAGTTCTTC. This codes for CASSSWGDSYNEQFF.